The rows below give T cell receptor beta chains drawn from one sample of a study of vaccination and CD4 T cells after COVID-19. TCRdb ran MiXCR on the PCR reads and lists one entry per CDR3 protein. The sample carries around 13,000 distinct CDR3 sequences, roughly half recorded once. No antigen has been identified for these receptors. Sequencing was performed on CD4+ T cells from blood, cultured in vitro. All receptors come from a human donor who had recovered from COVID-19. Each CDR3 is given with its conserved first and last residue. Fields, in order: D gene, clone size, CDR3 length, V gene, J gene, CDR3 DNA, CDR3 protein. D genes are given only for firm matches. Clone sizes are given selectively: once, few, many, or a class where the clone is expanded.

d_gene: .; abundance: .; len: 15; v_gene: TRBV9; j_gene: TRBJ1-2; CDR3nt: TGTGCCAGCAGCGTAGCTAGCAGGGAGGGCTATGGCTACACCTTC; CDR3aa: CASSVASREGYGYTF
d_gene: .; abundance: .; len: 15; v_gene: TRBV20-1; j_gene: TRBJ2-3; CDR3nt: TGCAGTGCTAGAGATTCGGCAGGGGCTGCAGATACGCAGTATTTT; CDR3aa: CSARDSAGAADTQYF
d_gene: .; abundance: .; len: 15; v_gene: TRBV7-2; j_gene: TRBJ1-2; CDR3nt: TGTGCCAGCAGCTTTCCTTTCGGGGTTAACTATGGCTACACCTTC; CDR3aa: CASSFPFGVNYGYTF
d_gene: TRBD2; abundance: .; len: 16; v_gene: TRBV19; j_gene: TRBJ2-1; CDR3nt: TGTGCCAGTAGTATTGGTGGACTAGCGGTTCACAATGAGCAGTTCTTC; CDR3aa: CASSIGGLAVHNEQFF
d_gene: TRBD1; abundance: few; len: 16; v_gene: TRBV27; j_gene: TRBJ2-7; CDR3nt: TGTGCCAGCAGTTCTCCATCCGGGACAGGGCTCTACGAGCAGTACTTC; CDR3aa: CASSSPSGTGLYEQYF
d_gene: .; abundance: .; len: 15; v_gene: TRBV6-1; j_gene: TRBJ2-3; CDR3nt: TGTGCCAGCAGGGACCGGGCAGGCCTCACAGATACGCAGTATTTT; CDR3aa: CASRDRAGLTDTQYF
d_gene: .; abundance: .; len: 11; v_gene: TRBV28; j_gene: TRBJ1-1; CDR3nt: TGTGCCAGCAATTCCCAGACTGAAGCTTTCTTT; CDR3aa: CASNSQTEAFF
d_gene: .; abundance: .; len: 16; v_gene: TRBV20-1; j_gene: TRBJ2-5; CDR3nt: TGCAGTGCCCCCAAGAGTGGGGTAGGCAGAGGAGAGACCCAGTACTTC; CDR3aa: CSAPKSGVGRGETQYF
d_gene: TRBD1; abundance: few; len: 13; v_gene: TRBV12-3/TRBV12-4; j_gene: TRBJ1-1; CDR3nt: TGTGCCAGCAGAGGGACAGGGAACACTGAAGCTTTCTTT; CDR3aa: CASRGTGNTEAFF
d_gene: TRBD1; abundance: .; len: 15; v_gene: TRBV15; j_gene: TRBJ2-3; CDR3nt: TGTGCCACCAGCTCCCGGACAGGTCCCACAGATACGCAGTATTTT; CDR3aa: CATSSRTGPTDTQYF
d_gene: TRBD1; abundance: few; len: 14; v_gene: TRBV24-1; j_gene: TRBJ2-1; CDR3nt: TGTGCCACCAGTGACCGGGACAGGATCAATGAGCAGTTCTTC; CDR3aa: CATSDRDRINEQFF
d_gene: .; abundance: medium-sized; len: 14; v_gene: TRBV20-1; j_gene: TRBJ2-5; CDR3nt: TGCAGTGCTAGGGCTAGCGAGTTTCGAGAGACCCAGTACTTC; CDR3aa: CSARASEFRETQYF
d_gene: .; abundance: few; len: 13; v_gene: TRBV12-3/TRBV12-4; j_gene: TRBJ1-1; CDR3nt: TGTGCCAGCAGGCCAGGGATGAACACTGAAGCTTTCTTT; CDR3aa: CASRPGMNTEAFF
d_gene: .; abundance: .; len: 13; v_gene: TRBV7-2; j_gene: TRBJ2-5; CDR3nt: TGTGCCAGCAGCAAAACAAGTGAAGAGACCCAGTACTTC; CDR3aa: CASSKTSEETQYF
d_gene: TRBD1; abundance: .; len: 15; v_gene: TRBV7-9; j_gene: TRBJ1-1; CDR3nt: TGTGCCAGCAGCTTAGTCTTAGGACAGGGCACTGAAGCTTTCTTT; CDR3aa: CASSLVLGQGTEAFF
d_gene: TRBD2; abundance: few; len: 17; v_gene: TRBV20-1; j_gene: TRBJ2-3; CDR3nt: TGCAGTGCTAGAGATCTAGCGGGAGGGCCTGGCACAGATACGCAGTATTTT; CDR3aa: CSARDLAGGPGTDTQYF
d_gene: .; abundance: few; len: 15; v_gene: TRBV6-1; j_gene: TRBJ1-4; CDR3nt: TGTGCCAGCAGTGAAAGGGGGGGCCCATATGAAAAACTGTTTTTT; CDR3aa: CASSERGGPYEKLFF
d_gene: .; abundance: few; len: 13; v_gene: TRBV20-1; j_gene: TRBJ1-6; CDR3nt: TGCAGTGCTAGGTTGACGGGAAATTCACCCCTCCACTTT; CDR3aa: CSARLTGNSPLHF
d_gene: .; abundance: few; len: 13; v_gene: TRBV6-2/TRBV6-3; j_gene: TRBJ1-2; CDR3nt: TGTGCCAGCAGTTACCAGGGGAACTTTGGCTACACCTTC; CDR3aa: CASSYQGNFGYTF
d_gene: TRBD2; abundance: .; len: 14; v_gene: TRBV6-2/TRBV6-3; j_gene: TRBJ2-1; CDR3nt: TGTGCCAGCAGACAGACTAGCGGGAGTAATGAGCAGTTCTTC; CDR3aa: CASRQTSGSNEQFF
d_gene: .; abundance: few; len: 13; v_gene: TRBV2; j_gene: TRBJ1-2; CDR3nt: TGTGCCAGCAGGGACTTAGACATCTATGGCTACACCTTC; CDR3aa: CASRDLDIYGYTF
d_gene: .; abundance: .; len: 16; v_gene: TRBV19; j_gene: TRBJ1-2; CDR3nt: TGTGCCAGTAGTATGAGTGTAGGGGCGCAAGCCTATGGCTACACCTTC; CDR3aa: CASSMSVGAQAYGYTF
d_gene: .; abundance: .; len: 13; v_gene: TRBV5-1; j_gene: TRBJ2-5; CDR3nt: TGCGCCAGCAGCCTAAGCCCCGACGGGACCCAGTACTTC; CDR3aa: CASSLSPDGTQYF
d_gene: .; abundance: few; len: 14; v_gene: TRBV15; j_gene: TRBJ2-5; CDR3nt: TGTGCCACCAGCAGCCGACGGGATGTGGAGACCCAGTACTTC; CDR3aa: CATSSRRDVETQYF
d_gene: .; abundance: .; len: 15; v_gene: TRBV19; j_gene: TRBJ2-1; CDR3nt: TGTGCCAGTAGTCCCGGGACCCTCCTTTTAGGGGAGCAGTTCTTC; CDR3aa: CASSPGTLLLGEQFF
d_gene: .; abundance: .; len: 13; v_gene: TRBV4-3; j_gene: TRBJ2-3; CDR3nt: TGCGCCAGCAGCCTTCTACTCACAGATACGCAGTATTTT; CDR3aa: CASSLLLTDTQYF
d_gene: TRBD2; abundance: .; len: 16; v_gene: TRBV15; j_gene: TRBJ2-1; CDR3nt: TGTGCCACCAGCAGAGTTCCCGGGGCGGGAGGCAATGAGCAGTTCTTC; CDR3aa: CATSRVPGAGGNEQFF
d_gene: .; abundance: few; len: 17; v_gene: TRBV6-4; j_gene: TRBJ2-7; CDR3nt: TGTGCCAGCAGTGACTCGTTCCGGGACTGCCTCTCCTACGAGCAGTACTTC; CDR3aa: CASSDSFRDCLSYEQYF
d_gene: .; abundance: few; len: 15; v_gene: TRBV5-1; j_gene: TRBJ2-1; CDR3nt: TGCGCCAGCAGCTTGGTTAAGGGCACGCCCGAGGAGCAGTTCTTC; CDR3aa: CASSLVKGTPEEQFF
d_gene: TRBD2; abundance: .; len: 13; v_gene: TRBV19; j_gene: TRBJ2-5; CDR3nt: TGTGCCAGTAGGATAGCGGGAGCAGAGACCCAGTACTTC; CDR3aa: CASRIAGAETQYF
d_gene: TRBD1; abundance: once; len: 14; v_gene: TRBV5-4; j_gene: TRBJ2-3; CDR3nt: TGTGCCAGCAGCTTCAGGGGGCTCACAGATACGCAGTATTTT; CDR3aa: CASSFRGLTDTQYF
d_gene: TRBD1; abundance: few; len: 15; v_gene: TRBV19; j_gene: TRBJ1-5; CDR3nt: TGTGCCAGTAGTATTGGAGGGGGCGATGGTCAGCCCCAGCATTTT; CDR3aa: CASSIGGGDGQPQHF
d_gene: .; abundance: once; len: 14; v_gene: TRBV5-5; j_gene: TRBJ2-7; CDR3nt: TGTGCCAGCAGCAGGGCCAGGCCAGCCTACGAGCAGTACTTC; CDR3aa: CASSRARPAYEQYF
d_gene: TRBD2; abundance: .; len: 15; v_gene: TRBV28; j_gene: TRBJ2-1; CDR3nt: TGTGCCAGCAGAGATAGCGGGGGGGTCTACAATGAGCAGTTCTTC; CDR3aa: CASRDSGGVYNEQFF
d_gene: .; abundance: .; len: 13; v_gene: TRBV20-1; j_gene: TRBJ1-3; CDR3nt: TGCAGTGCTAGTGGGACGGCTAGAAACACCATATATTTT; CDR3aa: CSASGTARNTIYF
d_gene: .; abundance: .; len: 20; v_gene: TRBV27; j_gene: TRBJ2-1; CDR3nt: TGTGCCAGCAGAACCTCCCCCTCCCCACATACTAGCCCGGGAAAGAATGAGCAGTTCTTC; CDR3aa: CASRTSPSPHTSPGKNEQFF
d_gene: TRBD2; abundance: few; len: 16; v_gene: TRBV20-1; j_gene: TRBJ2-1; CDR3nt: TGCAGTGCTAGTACTAGCGGGAGAACATCCTACAATGAGCAGTTCTTC; CDR3aa: CSASTSGRTSYNEQFF
d_gene: .; abundance: .; len: 16; v_gene: TRBV11-3; j_gene: TRBJ2-2; CDR3nt: TGTGCCAGCAGCTACAAGCTGGCGAGCCGCACCGGGGAGCTGTTTTTT; CDR3aa: CASSYKLASRTGELFF
d_gene: .; abundance: few; len: 14; v_gene: TRBV11-2; j_gene: TRBJ1-1; CDR3nt: TGTGCCAGCAGCTTCATAGACGGGAACACTGAAGCTTTCTTT; CDR3aa: CASSFIDGNTEAFF
d_gene: .; abundance: .; len: 14; v_gene: TRBV28; j_gene: TRBJ1-6; CDR3nt: TGTGCCAGCAGCGGGAGCTCCTATAATTCACCCCTCCACTTT; CDR3aa: CASSGSSYNSPLHF
d_gene: TRBD2; abundance: few; len: 12; v_gene: TRBV2; j_gene: TRBJ2-1; CDR3nt: TGTGCCAGCACCCACCCGGGGACTACAGGATTCTTC; CDR3aa: CASTHPGTTGFF
d_gene: .; abundance: few; len: 14; v_gene: TRBV7-8; j_gene: TRBJ1-3; CDR3nt: TGTGCCAGCAGCTTGGGACCCTCTGGAAACACCATATATTTT; CDR3aa: CASSLGPSGNTIYF
d_gene: .; abundance: .; len: 14; v_gene: TRBV7-8; j_gene: TRBJ2-7; CDR3nt: TGTGCCAGCAGCTTATATGCCCAATCGTACGAGCAGTACTTC; CDR3aa: CASSLYAQSYEQYF
d_gene: .; abundance: .; len: 13; v_gene: TRBV11-3; j_gene: TRBJ1-1; CDR3nt: TGTGCCAGCAGCTTATCTAATTCTGCTGAAGCTTTCTTT; CDR3aa: CASSLSNSAEAFF
d_gene: .; abundance: .; len: 14; v_gene: TRBV7-8; j_gene: TRBJ2-7; CDR3nt: TGTGCCAGCAGCTTAGACAGGGTGAAAGACGAGCAGTACTTC; CDR3aa: CASSLDRVKDEQYF
d_gene: TRBD1; abundance: few; len: 16; v_gene: TRBV7-2; j_gene: TRBJ2-7; CDR3nt: TGTGCCAGCAGCTCCCGGGGCGGACAGGGAAGGTCTGAGCAGTACTTC; CDR3aa: CASSSRGGQGRSEQYF
d_gene: .; abundance: .; len: 15; v_gene: TRBV27; j_gene: TRBJ2-7; CDR3nt: TGTGCCAGCAGCCTAACCACCGGTACTAGCTCCGAGCAGTACTTC; CDR3aa: CASSLTTGTSSEQYF
d_gene: .; abundance: few; len: 13; v_gene: TRBV7-3; j_gene: TRBJ1-6; CDR3nt: TGTGCCAGCAGCTTAGTCAACGGTTCACCCCTCCACTTT; CDR3aa: CASSLVNGSPLHF
d_gene: TRBD1; abundance: .; len: 17; v_gene: TRBV7-2; j_gene: TRBJ1-2; CDR3nt: TGTGCCAGCAGCTTAATCGCGCGGACAGGGGTGGGTTATGGCTACACCTTC; CDR3aa: CASSLIARTGVGYGYTF